One sample yielded the 17 T cell receptor beta chains listed below, sequenced in a study of low-dose radiotherapy and immunotherapy resistance in tumors. TRAV- and TRBV-specific primers primed first-strand cDNA, covering alpha and beta chains. TCRs were put through approximately 20 PCR cycles of amplification with Phusion. A constant-region primer and the V-primer adapter served as the primer pair. A single record per CDR3 protein comes from TCRdb applying MiXCR to the reads. The data contain tens of thousands of distinct CDR3 sequences, 26% of them singletons. Documented time point: before trial treatment. This sample comprised PBMCs, obtained before treatment. These receptors were collected from a male donor with rectosigmoid adenocarcinoma.

This clonotype has at least ten counts. The chain carries TRBV20-1 and TRBJ2-2; D might be TRBD2 (5 bases). The CDR3 contains 13 residues. Germline values: CDR1 DFQATT, CDR2 SNEGSKA (reference sequence). The V and J ends lost 6 bases and 0 bases respectively, with 8 bases between them. As DNA, the CDR3 is TGCAGTGCGACTAATACGAACACCGGGGAGCTGTTTTTT. This translates into CSATNTNTGELFF.

As regards this clonotype: A much larger clone differs from this one at a single base, so this may be a read error. The chain combines TRBV7-9 with TRBJ2-7; the D is unclear. The CDR3 extends over 12 amino acids. V lost 5 bases, J lost 10 bases, and 15 bases lay in between. Germline CDR1 and CDR2: SEHNR and FQNEAQ (reference sequence). The CDR3 bases are TGTGCCAGCAGCCCCCCCGCAGGTGCCCAGTACTTC. This codes for CASSPPAGAQYF.

This clonotype was detected many times. This chain links TRBV5-4 with TRBJ2-3; D is perhaps TRBD1 (5 bases). Germline CDR1 reads SGHNT; CDR2 reads YYREEE (reference sequence). The V end lost 0 bases, the J end lost 6 bases, and 11 bases lay between the germline ends. The CDR3 has 14 residues. The DNA for the CDR3 is TGTGCCAGCAGCTTGGCAGGGTCGAGGGATACGCAGTATTTT. The encoded protein is CASSLAGSRDTQYF.

This clonotype turned up a few times. Given a much more abundant clone one base away, this may be a read error. The V gene is TRBV7-2, the J gene TRBJ2-1; 12 nucleotides match TRBD2. Germline trimming cut 0 bases from V and 10 bases from J; bases unmatched to any gene: 7. The CDR3 is 16 amino acids. CDR1 SGHTA and CDR2 FQGNSA come from the germline V gene. The CDR3 sequence is CASSLAITSGGYEQFF. The CDR3, as DNA: TGTGCCAGCAGCTTAGCCATTACTAGCGGGGGGTACGAGCAGTTCTTC. The full variable domain, with the rest looked up from reference TRBV7-2 and TRBJ2-1, is GAGVSQSPSNKVTEKGKDVELRCDPISGHTALYWYRQSLGQGLEFLIYFQGNSAPDKSGLPSDRFSAERTGGSVSTLTIQRTQQEDSAVYLCASSLAITSGGYEQFFGPGTRLTVL.

This clonotype was counted ten times or more. This rearrangement joins TRBV28 to TRBJ1-3; tentative D call: TRBD1 (5 bases). CDR1 MDHEN and CDR2 SYDVKM come from the germline V gene. V was cut by 2 bases and J by 7 bases, with 12 bases left in between. The CDR3 has 14 residues. The CDR3 nucleotides read TGTGCCAGCAGTTTACCGACGGACATGAACACCATATATTTT. Translated, it gives CASSLPTDMNTIYF.

This clonotype was detected ten times or more. The chain is built from TRBV7-2 and TRBJ2-1; no clear D gene. Germline V gene sequence: CDR1 SGHTA, CDR2 FQGNSA. V dropped 0 bases and J dropped 4 bases, with 4 bases sitting between them. CDR3 length: 13 amino acids. In DNA, the CDR3 is TGTGCCAGCAGCTTAGCGCGGTACAATGAGCAGTTCTTC. Translating gives CASSLARYNEQFF. Supplemented by reference TRBV7-2 and TRBJ2-1, the full variable domain reads GAGVSQSPSNKVTEKGKDVELRCDPISGHTALYWYRQSLGQGLEFLIYFQGNSAPDKSGLPSDRFSAERTGGSVSTLTIQRTQQEDSAVYLCASSLARYNEQFFGPGTRLTVL.

This clonotype appeared many times. The CDR3 sequence is CASSLAGGTGGHEQFF. For the CDR3, the DNA is TGTGCCAGCAGCTTAGCCGGCGGGACAGGGGGACATGAGCAGTTCTTC. The chain links TRBV7-2 to TRBJ2-1, with 11 bases fitting TRBD1. Per the germline V gene, CDR1 is SGHTA and CDR2 is FQGNSA. V was clipped by 0 bases and J by 8 bases; unmatched bases: 6. The CDR3 runs 16 residues.

This clonotype came up many times. J is TRBJ2-1 and V is TRBV6-2 or TRBV6-3; 11 bases map to TRBD2. The CDR3 runs 15 residues. V lost 6 bases and J lost 4; bases outside the gene matches: 5. Germline CDR1 is MNHEY and CDR2 is SVGEGT. The CDR3 loop is CASRPLAGGYNEQFF. The CDR3 region has the DNA TGTGCCAGCAGACCTCTAGCGGGAGGATACAATGAGCAGTTCTTC.

This clonotype was counted at least ten times. CDR3 DNA: TGTGCCAGCAGTTCCCCTCGAGGTGGCTACACCTTC. It specifies CASSSPRGGYTF. The J gene is TRBJ1-2, the V gene TRBV28; D remains ambiguous. CDR1 is MDHEN, CDR2 SYDVKM, per germline. The length of the CDR3 is 12 residues. V lost 4 bases and J 7 bases, leaving 10 bases between the germline ends.

This clonotype is labeled medium-sized. CDR3 protein: CASSAGLTSGSGGYTF. The CDR3, as DNA: TGTGCCAGCAGCGCGGGGTTAACATCAGGGTCAGGGGGCTACACCTTC. The rearrangement uses TRBV9 and TRBJ1-2; D possibly corresponds to TRBD1 (5 bases). The CDR3 covers 16 residues. Trimming stripped 3 bases from V and 8 bases from J, with 23 bases between. Germline values: CDR1 SGDLS, CDR2 YYNGEE.

There are many counts of this clonotype. The genes are TRBV7-2 and TRBJ2-2; 7 nucleotides line up with TRBD2. V was clipped by 6 bases and J by 6 bases; unmatched bases: 13. CDR3 size: 16 residues. Per the germline V gene, CDR1 is SGHTA and CDR2 is FQGNSA. CDR3 sequence (DNA): TGTGCCAGCAGTCCCACTCGTTCGGGGAGGGCCGGGGAGCTGTTTTTT. Protein: CASSPTRSGRAGELFF.

This clonotype has at least ten counts. This chain links TRBV9 with TRBJ2-7; TRBD1 aligns across 8 bases. CDR3 size: 15 residues. J lost 5 bases, V lost 0 bases, and 7 bases had no gene match. Germline V gene data show CDR1 as SGDLS and CDR2 as YYNGEE. CDR3 protein: CASSVGGQGAHEQYF. The CDR3 nucleotides read TGTGCCAGCAGCGTAGGAGGGCAGGGGGCCCACGAGCAGTACTTC.

This clonotype was observed at least ten times. The chain joins TRBV7-2 to TRBJ2-7; D remains unclear. This CDR3 has 14 amino acids. V gave up 5 bases and J gave up 3 bases, with 14 bases separating them. CDR1 SGHTA and CDR2 FQGNSA come from the germline V gene. The CDR3 region is CASSPRTVGYEQYF. CDR3 sequence (DNA): TGTGCCAGCAGCCCGAGGACCGTAGGCTACGAGCAGTACTTC.

This clonotype was recorded at least ten times. The rearrangement joins TRBV19 to TRBJ2-3; D is undetermined. The CDR3 covers 12 residues. The V gene lost 3 bases and the J gene lost 1 base, with 2 bases spanning the gap. From germline, CDR1 is LNHDA and CDR2 SQIVND (reference sequence). The DNA of the CDR3 is TGTGCCAGTAGTATGGGCACAGATACGCAGTATTTT. It encodes CASSMGTDTQYF. Full variable domain (rest looked up from reference TRBV19 and TRBJ2-3): DGGITQSPKYLFRKEGQNVTLSCEQNLNHDAMYWYRQDPGQGLRLIYYSQIVNDFQKGDIAEGYSVSREKKESFPLTVTSAQKNPTAFYLCASSMGTDTQYFGPGTRLTVL.

This clonotype was counted many times. The genes are TRBV29-1 and TRBJ2-7, with unresolved D. The CDR3 loop spans 12 amino acids. Germline-derived CDR1 and CDR2 are SQVTM and ANQGSEA. Trimming removed 4 bases from V and 5 bases from J, with 12 bases in between. The CDR3 is CSVVVQAHEQYF. The CDR3 DNA sequence: TGCAGCGTTGTTGTCCAGGCGCACGAGCAGTACTTC.

This rearrangement joins TRBV6-4 to TRBJ1-5; TRBD1 might be the D (5 bases). Germline V gives CDR1 MRHNA, CDR2 SNTAGT. The CDR3 covers 14 residues. V dropped 3 bases and J dropped 7 bases, with 13 bases sitting between them. The CDR3 here is CASSEGTGGQPQHF. CDR3 in DNA: TGTGCCAGCAGTGAGGGGACGGGCGGCCAGCCCCAGCATTTT.

This clonotype was seen a handful of times. The rearrangement uses TRBV2 and TRBJ2-1; TRBD2 matches at 10 bases. CDR3 size: 14 residues. Trimming cost V 11 bases and J 7 bases; bases outside gene matches: 11. Looked up from germline, CDR1 is SNHLY and CDR2 is FYNNEI. CDR3 protein: CAGSVVAGGNEQFF. CDR3 DNA: TGTGCCGGAAGTGTGGTAGCGGGGGGTAATGAGCAGTTCTTC.